This T cell receptor beta chain was sequenced in a study of T cells after yellow fever vaccination (dated by TCRdb to between 2017 and 2020). The study in broad terms: The SMART-Seq v4 Ultra Low Input RNA kit was used to prepare libraries from fractions with low cell numbers. Two healthy male donors made up the cohort, one aged 18 to 29 years and the other aged 30 to 40 years. Blood was collected at multiple timepoints before and after primary and secondary immunization, and bulk PBMC replicates and cell subsets were isolated. To follow T-cell clones before and after both primary and booster YFV17D yellow fever vaccination, bulk TCR alpha and beta repertoires underwent longitudinal sequencing. Beyond this particular receptor, the publication reports: After the booster, most clones that had expanded after primary vaccination were detected again (around 96% of CD4 and roughly 86% of CD8), suggesting broad maintenance of memory. Computational filtering was needed because FACS-sorted repertoires could contain abundant contaminating clonotypes from the bulk population. Because the study included only a couple of donors, the extent to which the findings can be generalized is limited. A small share of clonotypes was detected in both CD4 and CD8 compartments, with the overlap likely arising from convergent recombination. The secondary T-cell response was found to be weaker but faster than the primary response, with a peak reached on day 5 rather than on day 15.

The treatment or condition label for this specimen denotes: live attenuated yellow fever vaccine strain. Two biological replicates of bulk PBMCs were collected at each blood-draw timepoint. PBMCs were isolated from peripheral blood using a standard Ficoll-Paque protocol. TriZol was used to extract RNA from bulk PBMCs, CD4 and CD8 fractions, and dextramer-positive and dextramer-negative fractions. TCR cDNA was made using 5'RACE template switching, a step that added a universal primer site and unique molecular identifiers. cDNA synthesis was primed from both the TCR alpha and TCR beta constant segments. Library amplification involved two PCR steps, and the second step added sample barcodes and sequencing adapters. Sequencing of libraries was done on Illumina HiSeq 2500 (2x100 bp) or NovaSeq (2x150 bp). The study's own analysis went as follows. Demultiplexing of reads and collapsing into UMI consensus sequences were performed with MIGEC, and V(D)J alignment was carried out with MiXCR. Vaccine-responding clonotypes were identified with edgeR using replicate PBMC samples, with FDR below 0.01 and a log2 fold change above 5 up to day 15 being required. Each bulk clonotype received a CD4 or CD8 identity based on whether the sequenced CD4 or CD8 repertoire contained that clonotype at higher abundance. TCRdb applied fastp at Q25 and MiXCR to the public reads, then kept only in-frame beta chains. When rows share a CDR3 protein, they turn into one entry using the most common DNA and genes. The V and J calls come from TCRdb's annotation, not from the publication. The sample includes under 700,000 distinct CDR3 sequences, with around 16% observed a single time. Jointly, the top ten make up roughly 17% of the sample.

On this clonotype: The clone's antigen remains unknown. Per-nucleotide qualities are absent, and no much larger clonotype sits a single base away.

There are 12 amino acids in the CDR3, from cysteine to phenylalanine inclusive. The read is trimmed to its CDR3 DNA, 36 bases read in frame from base 1. Trimming costs V 2 bases and J 7 bases, and their ends lie 6 bases apart. CDR1 and CDR2 were assigned from the germline V gene as MGHRA and YSYEKL. Recombination linked TRBV4-1 to TRBJ2-1; the D gene lacks a confident call. This TCR was recovered from a man younger than 35 who received the YFV17D yellow fever vaccine. The sample was PBMCs, taken about 5 days after the first yellow fever vaccination. The CDR3: CASSQLGNEQFF. At the DNA level, the sequence is TGCGCCAGCAGCCAACTGGGGAATGAGCAGTTCTTC.